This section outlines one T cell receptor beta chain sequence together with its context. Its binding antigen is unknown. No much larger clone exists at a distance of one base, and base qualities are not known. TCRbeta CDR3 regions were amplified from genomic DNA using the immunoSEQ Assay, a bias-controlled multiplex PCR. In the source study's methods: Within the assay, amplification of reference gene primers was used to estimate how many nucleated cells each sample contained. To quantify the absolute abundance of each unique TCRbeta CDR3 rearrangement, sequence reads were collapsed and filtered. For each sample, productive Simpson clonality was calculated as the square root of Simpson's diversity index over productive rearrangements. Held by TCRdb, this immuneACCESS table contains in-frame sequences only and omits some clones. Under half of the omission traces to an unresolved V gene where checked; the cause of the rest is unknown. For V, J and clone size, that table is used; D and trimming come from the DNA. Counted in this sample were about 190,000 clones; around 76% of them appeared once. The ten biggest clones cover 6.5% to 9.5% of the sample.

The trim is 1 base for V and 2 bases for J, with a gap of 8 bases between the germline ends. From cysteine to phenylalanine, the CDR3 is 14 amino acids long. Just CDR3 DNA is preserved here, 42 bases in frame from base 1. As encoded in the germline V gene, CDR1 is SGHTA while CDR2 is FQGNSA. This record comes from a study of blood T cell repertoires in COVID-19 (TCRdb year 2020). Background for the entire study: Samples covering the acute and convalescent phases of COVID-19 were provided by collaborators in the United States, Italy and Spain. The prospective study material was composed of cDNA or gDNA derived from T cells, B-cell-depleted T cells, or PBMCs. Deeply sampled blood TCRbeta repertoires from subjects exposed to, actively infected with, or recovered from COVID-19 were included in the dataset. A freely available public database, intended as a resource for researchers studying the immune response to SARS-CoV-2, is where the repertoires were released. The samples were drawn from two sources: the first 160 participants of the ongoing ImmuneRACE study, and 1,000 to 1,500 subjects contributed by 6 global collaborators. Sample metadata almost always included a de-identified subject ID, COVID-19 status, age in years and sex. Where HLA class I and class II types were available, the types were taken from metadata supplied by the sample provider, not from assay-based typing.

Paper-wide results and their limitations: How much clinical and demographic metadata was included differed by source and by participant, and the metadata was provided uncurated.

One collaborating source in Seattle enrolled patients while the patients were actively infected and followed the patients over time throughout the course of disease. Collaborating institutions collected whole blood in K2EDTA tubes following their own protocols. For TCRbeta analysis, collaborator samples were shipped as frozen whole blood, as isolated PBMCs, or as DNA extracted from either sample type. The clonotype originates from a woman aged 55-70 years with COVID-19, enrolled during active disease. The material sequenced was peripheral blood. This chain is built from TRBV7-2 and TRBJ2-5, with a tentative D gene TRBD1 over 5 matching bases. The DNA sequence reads TGTGCCAGCAGCTTAGGGGGCCTTCAAGAGACCCAGTACTTC. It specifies CASSLGGLQETQYF.